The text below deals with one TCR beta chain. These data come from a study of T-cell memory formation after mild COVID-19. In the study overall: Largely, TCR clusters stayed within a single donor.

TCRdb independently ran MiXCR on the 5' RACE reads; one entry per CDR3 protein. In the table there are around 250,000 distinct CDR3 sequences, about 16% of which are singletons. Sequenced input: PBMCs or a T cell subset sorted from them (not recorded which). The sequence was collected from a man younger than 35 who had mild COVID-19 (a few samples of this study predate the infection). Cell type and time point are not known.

CDR3 sequence: CASSGGRVNTQYF. DNA of the CDR3: TGCGCCAGCAGCGGAGGGCGAGTGAATACGCAGTATTTT. This chain links TRBV10-1 with TRBJ2-3, with TRBD2 as a possible D gene (6 bases). Germline assignment: CDR1 WNHNN and CDR2 SYGVQD (reference sequence). Trimming shortened V by 6 bases and J by 7 bases, and 14 bases separated the two germline ends. The CDR3 is 13 residues long.